These T cell receptor beta chains were read from a single sample in a study of blood T cell repertoires in COVID-19. TCRdb keeps only in-frame clones here, not all; method: immunoSEQ multiplex PCR. The sample holds a few hundred thousand clones; approximately 86% are singletons and the top ten take approximately 2.9%. Input material: peripheral blood. The origin of the receptors is a man in his fifties or sixties with acute or convalescent COVID-19. The conserved cysteine and the conserved F or W are not part of the CDR3 here.

TRBJ1-1,TRBV7-8,ASSKDRVNTEAF
TRBJ1-5,TRBV2,ASKHGDSPSYQH
TRBJ1-3,TRBV6-6,ASSRAQGAGGNTIY
TRBJ1-1,TRBV18,ASSPLGQGGVRTEAF
TRBJ1-1,TRBV9,ASSGTGGTEAF
TRBJ2-5,TRBV11-1,ASSFEVRETQY
TRBJ1-6,TRBV6-6,ASRDRQGKGSPLH
TRBJ1-2,TRBV4-3,ASSLAGSNYGYT
TRBJ2-5,TRBV30,AWSVLATSGGQETQY
TRBJ1-4,TRBV19,ASSYQGNEKLF
TRBJ2-2,TRBV7-8,ASSHGTSGGRDTGELF
TRBJ1-5,TRBV11-2,ASSRGTGVNQPQH
TRBJ2-4,TRBV5-5,ASNTGGNIQY
TRBJ1-2,TRBV28,ASNPTDRVGGYT
TRBJ2-5,TRBV24-1,ATSDPAAGGWETQY
TRBJ1-1,TRBV10-3,AISETVSEAF
TRBJ1-3,TRBV11-1,ASSFRGNSGNTIY
TRBJ2-7,TRBV11-2,ASSRSTVYEQY
TRBJ2-2,TRBV28,ASSLGVMIEREAGELF
TRBJ2-3,TRBV18,ASSQKGGTDTQY
TRBJ2-7,TRBV18,ASSRDSGGLAGTYEQY
TRBJ2-4,TRBV10-1,ASSEYTLAGDLAKNIQY
TRBJ1-4,TRBV6-5,ASSTGQRSNEKLF
TRBJ2-3,TRBV28,ASSSFDTQY
TRBJ1-5,TRBV27,ASSLEFRGPDQPQH
TRBJ1-3,TRBV6-5,ASSSGNSGNTIY
TRBJ2-7,TRBV27,ASSLSENRVYEQY
TRBJ1-6,TRBV24-1,ATNTEGRSSYNSPLH